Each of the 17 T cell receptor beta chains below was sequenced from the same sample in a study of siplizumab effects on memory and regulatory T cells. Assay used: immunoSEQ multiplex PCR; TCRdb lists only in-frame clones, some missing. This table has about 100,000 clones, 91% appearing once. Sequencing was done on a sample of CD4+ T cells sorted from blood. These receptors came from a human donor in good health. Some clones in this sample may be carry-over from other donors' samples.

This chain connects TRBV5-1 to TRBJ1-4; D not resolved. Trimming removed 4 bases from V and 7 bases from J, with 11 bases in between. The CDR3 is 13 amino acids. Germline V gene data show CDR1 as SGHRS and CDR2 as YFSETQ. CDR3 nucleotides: TGCGCCAGCAGCCCGGGGTACGTTGAAAAACTGTTTTTT. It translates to CASSPGYVEKLFF. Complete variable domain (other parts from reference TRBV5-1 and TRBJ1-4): KAGVTQTPRYLIKTRGQQVTLSCSPISGHRSVSWYQQTPGQGLQFLFEYFSETQRNKGNFPGRFSGRQFSNSRSEMNVSTLELGDSALYLCASSPGYVEKLFFGSGTQLSVL.

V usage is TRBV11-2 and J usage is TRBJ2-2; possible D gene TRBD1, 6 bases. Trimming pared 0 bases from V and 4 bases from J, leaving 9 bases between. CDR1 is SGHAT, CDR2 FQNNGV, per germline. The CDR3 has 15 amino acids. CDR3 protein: CASSLDPGATGELFF. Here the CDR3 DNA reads TGTGCCAGCAGCTTAGACCCAGGGGCCACCGGGGAGCTGTTTTTT.

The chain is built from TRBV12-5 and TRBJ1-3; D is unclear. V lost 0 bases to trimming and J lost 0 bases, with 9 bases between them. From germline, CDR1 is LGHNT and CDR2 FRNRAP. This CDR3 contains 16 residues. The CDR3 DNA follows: TGTGCTAGTGGTTTGGTAACCCGAAGCTCTGGAAACACCATATATTTT. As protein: CASGLVTRSSGNTIYF.

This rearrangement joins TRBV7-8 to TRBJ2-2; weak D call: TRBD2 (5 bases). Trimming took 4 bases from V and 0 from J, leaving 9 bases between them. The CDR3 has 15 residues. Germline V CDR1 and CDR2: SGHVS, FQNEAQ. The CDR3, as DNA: TGTGCCAGCAGCTGGACTGCCGCGAACACCGGGGAGCTGTTTTTT. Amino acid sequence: CASSWTAANTGELFF.

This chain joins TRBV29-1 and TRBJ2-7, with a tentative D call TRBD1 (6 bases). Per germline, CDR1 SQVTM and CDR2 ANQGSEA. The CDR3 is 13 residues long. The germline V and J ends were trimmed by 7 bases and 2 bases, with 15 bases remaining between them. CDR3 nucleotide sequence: TGCAGCGCAAAATCCGGACAGACCTACGAGCAGTACTTC. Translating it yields CSAKSGQTYEQYF.

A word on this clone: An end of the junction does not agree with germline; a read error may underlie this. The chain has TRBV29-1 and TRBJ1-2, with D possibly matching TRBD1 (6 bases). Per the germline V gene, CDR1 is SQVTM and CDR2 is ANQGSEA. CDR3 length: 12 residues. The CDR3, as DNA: TGCAGCGTCGGGGGCTTTTCGGACTTTTCGAGATTC. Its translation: CSVGGFSDFSRF.

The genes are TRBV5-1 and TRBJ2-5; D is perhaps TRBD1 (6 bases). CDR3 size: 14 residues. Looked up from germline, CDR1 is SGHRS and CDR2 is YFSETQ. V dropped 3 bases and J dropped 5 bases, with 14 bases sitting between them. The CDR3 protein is CASSSTAGVETQYF. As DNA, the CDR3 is TGCGCCAGCAGCTCGACCGCAGGGGTGGAGACCCAGTACTTC.

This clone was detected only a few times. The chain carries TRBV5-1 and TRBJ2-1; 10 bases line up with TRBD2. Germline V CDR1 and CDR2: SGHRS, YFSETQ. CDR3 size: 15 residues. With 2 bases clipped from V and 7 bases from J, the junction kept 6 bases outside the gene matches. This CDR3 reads CASSLGAGGSNEQFF. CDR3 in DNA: TGCGCCAGCAGCTTAGGAGCGGGAGGGTCTAATGAGCAGTTCTTC. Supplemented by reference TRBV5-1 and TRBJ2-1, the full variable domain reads KAGVTQTPRYLIKTRGQQVTLSCSPISGHRSVSWYQQTPGQGLQFLFEYFSETQRNKGNFPGRFSGRQFSNSRSEMNVSTLELGDSALYLCASSLGAGGSNEQFFGPGTRLTVL.

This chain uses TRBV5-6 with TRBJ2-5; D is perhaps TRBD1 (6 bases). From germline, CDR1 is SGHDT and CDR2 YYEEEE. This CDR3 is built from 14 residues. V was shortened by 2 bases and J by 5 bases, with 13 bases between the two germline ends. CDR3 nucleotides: TGTGCCAGCAGCTTTCTAACAGGGACGGAGACCCAGTACTTC. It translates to CASSFLTGTETQYF.

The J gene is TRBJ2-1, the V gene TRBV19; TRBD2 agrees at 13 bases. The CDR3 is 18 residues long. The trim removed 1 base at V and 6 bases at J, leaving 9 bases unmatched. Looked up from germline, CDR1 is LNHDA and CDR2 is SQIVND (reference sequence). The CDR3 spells CASSIATRTSGSSNEQFF. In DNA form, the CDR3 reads TGTGCCAGTAGTATAGCTACCCGGACTAGCGGGAGTTCCAATGAGCAGTTCTTC.

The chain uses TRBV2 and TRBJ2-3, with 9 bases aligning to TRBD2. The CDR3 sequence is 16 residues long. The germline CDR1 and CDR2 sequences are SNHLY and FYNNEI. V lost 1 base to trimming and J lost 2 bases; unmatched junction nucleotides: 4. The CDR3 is CASSEGGRVDTDTQYF. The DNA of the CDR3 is TGTGCCAGCAGTGAAGGCGGGAGGGTTGACACAGATACGCAGTATTTT.

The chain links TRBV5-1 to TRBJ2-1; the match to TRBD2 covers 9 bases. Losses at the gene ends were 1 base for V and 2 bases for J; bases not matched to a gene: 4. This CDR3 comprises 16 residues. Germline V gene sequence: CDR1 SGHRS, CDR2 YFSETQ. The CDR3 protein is CASSLTLAGTYNEQFF. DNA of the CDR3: TGCGCCAGCAGCTTGACCCTAGCGGGGACCTACAATGAGCAGTTCTTC.

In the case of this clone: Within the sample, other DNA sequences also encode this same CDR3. Here the CDR3 DNA reads TGCAGCGTTGACGGGCTAGCGGGGACAGATACGCAGTATTTT. This encodes CSVDGLAGTDTQYF. This chain links TRBV29-1 with TRBJ2-3, with 9 bases fitting TRBD2. CDR1 is SQVTM, CDR2 ANQGSEA, per germline. The CDR3 loop spans 14 amino acids. With V trimmed by 3 bases and J by 3 bases, 4 bases remained unmatched.

CDR3 sequence (DNA): TGTGCCAGCAGTTACCCGTCAGGGGGCGTGGGTCGCGAGCAGTTCTTC. As protein: CASSYPSGGVGREQFF. The chain couples TRBV6-5 to TRBJ2-1, with 8 positions matching TRBD1. This CDR3 is built from 16 residues. Germline loops: CDR1 MNHEY, CDR2 SVGAGI. Unmatched junction bases numbered 13, after V lost 2 bases and J lost 10 bases.

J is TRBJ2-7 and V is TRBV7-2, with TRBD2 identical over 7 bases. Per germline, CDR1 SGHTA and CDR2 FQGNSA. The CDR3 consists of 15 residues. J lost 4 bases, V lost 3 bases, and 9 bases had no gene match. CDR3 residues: CASSFRGGRGYEQYF. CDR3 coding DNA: TGTGCCAGCAGCTTTCGAGGTGGGAGGGGTTACGAGCAGTACTTC.

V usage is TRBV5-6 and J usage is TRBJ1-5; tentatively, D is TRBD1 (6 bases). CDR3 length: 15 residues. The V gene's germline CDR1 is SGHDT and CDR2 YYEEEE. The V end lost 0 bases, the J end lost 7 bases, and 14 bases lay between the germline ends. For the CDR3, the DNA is TGTGCCAGCAGCTTGGGAGCAGGGGAGTACCAGCCCCAGCATTTT. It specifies CASSLGAGEYQPQHF.

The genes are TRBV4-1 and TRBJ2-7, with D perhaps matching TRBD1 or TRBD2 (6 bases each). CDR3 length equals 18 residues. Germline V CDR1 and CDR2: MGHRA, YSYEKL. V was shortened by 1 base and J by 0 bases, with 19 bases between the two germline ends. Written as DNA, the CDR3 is TGCGCCAGCAGCCAAGGGGGAAGGGGGGAGCCCTCCTCCTACGAGCAGTACTTC. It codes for CASSQGGRGEPSSYEQYF.